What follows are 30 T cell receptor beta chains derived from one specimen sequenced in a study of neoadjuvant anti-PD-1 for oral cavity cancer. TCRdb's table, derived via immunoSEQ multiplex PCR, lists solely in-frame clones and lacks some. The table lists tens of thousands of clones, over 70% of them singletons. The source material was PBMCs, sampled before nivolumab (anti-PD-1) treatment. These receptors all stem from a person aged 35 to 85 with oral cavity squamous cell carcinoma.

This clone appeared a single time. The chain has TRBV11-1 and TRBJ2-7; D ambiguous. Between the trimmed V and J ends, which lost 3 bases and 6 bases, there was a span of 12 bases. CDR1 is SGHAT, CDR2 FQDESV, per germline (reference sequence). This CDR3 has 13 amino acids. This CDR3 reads CASSFAESGEQYF. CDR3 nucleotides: TGTGCCAGCAGCTTTGCCGAGTCAGGCGAGCAGTACTTC.

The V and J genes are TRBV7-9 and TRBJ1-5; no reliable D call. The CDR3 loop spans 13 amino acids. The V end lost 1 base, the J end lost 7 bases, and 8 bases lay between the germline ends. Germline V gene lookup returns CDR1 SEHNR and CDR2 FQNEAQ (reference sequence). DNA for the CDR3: TGTGCCAGCAGCTTAGGGGTGGGACAGCCCCAGCATTTT. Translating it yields CASSLGVGQPQHF.

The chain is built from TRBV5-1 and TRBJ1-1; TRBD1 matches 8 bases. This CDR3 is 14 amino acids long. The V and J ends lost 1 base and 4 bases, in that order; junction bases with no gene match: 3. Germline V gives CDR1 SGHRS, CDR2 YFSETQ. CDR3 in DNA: TGCGCCAGCAGCTTGAGACAGGGGAGCACTGAAGCTTTCTTT. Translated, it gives CASSLRQGSTEAFF.

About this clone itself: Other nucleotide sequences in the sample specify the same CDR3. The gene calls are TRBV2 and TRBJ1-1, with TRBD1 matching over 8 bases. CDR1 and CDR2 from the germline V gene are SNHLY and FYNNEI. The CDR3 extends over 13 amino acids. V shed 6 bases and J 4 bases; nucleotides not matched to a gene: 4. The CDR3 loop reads CASRDREGTEAFF. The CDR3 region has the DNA TGTGCCAGCAGGGACAGGGAGGGCACTGAAGCTTTCTTT.

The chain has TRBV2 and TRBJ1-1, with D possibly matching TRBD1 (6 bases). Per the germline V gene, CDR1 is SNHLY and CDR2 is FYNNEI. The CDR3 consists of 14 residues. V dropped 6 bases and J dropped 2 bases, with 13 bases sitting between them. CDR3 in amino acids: CASRRGFANTEAFF. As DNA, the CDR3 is TGTGCCAGCAGGAGGGGGTTCGCTAACACTGAAGCTTTCTTT.

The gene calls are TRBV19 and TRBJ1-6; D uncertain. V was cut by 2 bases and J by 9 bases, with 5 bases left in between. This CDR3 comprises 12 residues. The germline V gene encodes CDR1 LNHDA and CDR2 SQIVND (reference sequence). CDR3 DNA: TGTGCCAGTAGTATAATCGGTTCACCCCTCCACTTT. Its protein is CASSIIGSPLHF.

The CDR3 sequence is CASSPMKLSGTQYF. Written as DNA, the CDR3 is TGTGCCAGCAGCCCTATGAAACTCTCTGGGACCCAGTACTTC. The V call is TRBV6-5, the J call TRBJ2-5, with D unresolved. CDR3 size: 14 residues. Germline CDR1 is MNHEY and CDR2 is SVGAGI. V shed 6 bases and J shed 7 bases, with 18 bases lying between them.

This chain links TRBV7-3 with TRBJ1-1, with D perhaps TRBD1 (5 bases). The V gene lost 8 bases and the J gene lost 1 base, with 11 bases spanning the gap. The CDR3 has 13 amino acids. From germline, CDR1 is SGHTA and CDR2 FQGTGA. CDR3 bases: TGTGCCAGCGGGTACCAGGGGAACACTGAAGCTTTCTTT. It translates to CASGYQGNTEAFF.

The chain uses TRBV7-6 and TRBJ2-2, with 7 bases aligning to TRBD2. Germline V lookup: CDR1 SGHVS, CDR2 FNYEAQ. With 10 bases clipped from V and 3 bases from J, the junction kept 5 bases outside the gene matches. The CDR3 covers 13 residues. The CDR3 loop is CATGRADTGELFF. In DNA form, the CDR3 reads TGTGCCACGGGGAGGGCGGACACCGGGGAGCTGTTTTTT.

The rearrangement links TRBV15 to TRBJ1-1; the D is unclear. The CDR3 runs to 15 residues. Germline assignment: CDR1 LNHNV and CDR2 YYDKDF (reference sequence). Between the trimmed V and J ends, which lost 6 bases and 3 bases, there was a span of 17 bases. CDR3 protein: CATSEGLTVYTEAFF. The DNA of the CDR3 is TGTGCCACCAGTGAGGGTCTTACAGTTTACACTGAAGCTTTCTTT.

The CDR3 region has the DNA TGTGCCAGTCTGGCGGATAACTATGGCTACACCTTC. It codes for CASLADNYGYTF. The chain combines TRBV19 with TRBJ1-2, with unresolved D. V was pared by 8 bases and J by 1 base, with 8 bases between. Germline V gives CDR1 LNHDA, CDR2 SQIVND (reference sequence). The CDR3 covers 12 residues.

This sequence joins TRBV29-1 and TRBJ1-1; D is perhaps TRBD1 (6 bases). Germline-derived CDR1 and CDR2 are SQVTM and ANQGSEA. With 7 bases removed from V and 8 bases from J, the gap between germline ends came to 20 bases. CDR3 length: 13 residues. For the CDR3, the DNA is TGCAGCGCCCAGACAGGCCTCGGGCGCGAAGCTTTCTTT. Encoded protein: CSAQTGLGREAFF.

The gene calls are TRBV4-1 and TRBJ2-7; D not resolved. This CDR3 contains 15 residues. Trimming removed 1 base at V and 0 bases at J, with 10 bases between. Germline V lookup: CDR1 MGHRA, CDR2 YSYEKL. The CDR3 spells CASSQVASLSYEQYF. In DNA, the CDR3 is TGCGCCAGCAGCCAAGTTGCATCGCTCTCCTACGAGCAGTACTTC.

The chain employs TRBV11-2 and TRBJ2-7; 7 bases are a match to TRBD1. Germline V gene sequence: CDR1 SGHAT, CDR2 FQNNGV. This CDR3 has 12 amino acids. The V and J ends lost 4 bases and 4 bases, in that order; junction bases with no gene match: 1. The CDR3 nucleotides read TGTGCCAGCAGCTGGGACAGATACGAGCAGTACTTC. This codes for CASSWDRYEQYF.

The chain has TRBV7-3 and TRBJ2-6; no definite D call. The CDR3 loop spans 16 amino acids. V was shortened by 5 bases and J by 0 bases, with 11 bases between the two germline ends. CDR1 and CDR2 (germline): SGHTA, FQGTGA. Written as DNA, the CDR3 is TGTGCCAGCAGCCTTCAATCATCCTCTGGGGCCAACGTCCTGACTTTC. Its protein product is CASSLQSSSGANVLTF. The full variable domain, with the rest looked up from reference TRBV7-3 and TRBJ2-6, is GAGVSQTPSNKVTEKGKYVELRCDPISGHTALYWYRQSLGQGPEFLIYFQGTGAADDSGLPNDRFFAVRPEGSVSTLKIQRTERGDSAVYLCASSLQSSSGANVLTFGAGSRLTVL.

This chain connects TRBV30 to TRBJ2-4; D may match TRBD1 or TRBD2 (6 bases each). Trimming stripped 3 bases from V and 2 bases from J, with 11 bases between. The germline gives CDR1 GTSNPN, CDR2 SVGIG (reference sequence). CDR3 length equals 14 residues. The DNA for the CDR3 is TGTGCCTGGAGGGGGGGCGGATCCAAAAACATTCAGTACTTC. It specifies CAWRGGGSKNIQYF.

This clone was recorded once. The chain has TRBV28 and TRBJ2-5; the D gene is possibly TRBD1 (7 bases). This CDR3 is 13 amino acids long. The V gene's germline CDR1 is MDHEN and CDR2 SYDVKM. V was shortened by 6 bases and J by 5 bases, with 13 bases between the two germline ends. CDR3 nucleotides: TGTGCCAGCAGGCCCAGGGGGAGGGAGACCCAGTACTTC. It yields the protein CASRPRGRETQYF.

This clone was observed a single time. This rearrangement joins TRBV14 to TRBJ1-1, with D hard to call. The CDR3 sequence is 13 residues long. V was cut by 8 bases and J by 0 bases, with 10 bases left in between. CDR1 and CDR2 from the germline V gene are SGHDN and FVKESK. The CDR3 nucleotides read TGTGCCAGCTCGGTATCCCTGAACACTGAAGCTTTCTTT. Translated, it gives CASSVSLNTEAFF.

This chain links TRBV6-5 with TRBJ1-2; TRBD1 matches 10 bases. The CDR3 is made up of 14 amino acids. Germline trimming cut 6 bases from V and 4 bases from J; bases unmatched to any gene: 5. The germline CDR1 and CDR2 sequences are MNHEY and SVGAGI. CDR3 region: CASRPGTGAYGYTF. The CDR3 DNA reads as TGTGCCAGCAGACCCGGGACAGGGGCCTATGGCTACACCTTC.

CDR3 DNA sequence: TGTGCCACCAGCAGAGGGGGGGGCAGTTCTACTTACGAGCAGTACTTC. This sequence encodes CATSRGGGSSTYEQYF. V gene TRBV15 combines with J gene TRBJ2-7; tentative D call: TRBD2 (7 bases). CDR3 length: 16 residues. Germline values: CDR1 LNHNV, CDR2 YYDKDF (reference sequence). V was pared by 1 base and J by 4 bases, with 17 bases between.

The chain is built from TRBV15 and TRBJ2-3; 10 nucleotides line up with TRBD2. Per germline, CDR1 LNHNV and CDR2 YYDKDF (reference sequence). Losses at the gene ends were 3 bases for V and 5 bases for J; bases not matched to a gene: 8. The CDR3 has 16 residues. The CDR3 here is CATSSFLAGAGDTQYF. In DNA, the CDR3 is TGTGCCACCAGCAGTTTCCTAGCGGGAGCGGGAGATACGCAGTATTTT.

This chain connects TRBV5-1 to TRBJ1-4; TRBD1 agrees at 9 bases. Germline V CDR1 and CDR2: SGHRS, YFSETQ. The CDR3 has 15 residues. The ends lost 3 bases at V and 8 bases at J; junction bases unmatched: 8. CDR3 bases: TGCGCCAGCAGCTGGCAGGGACAGGGTGACGAAAAACTGTTTTTT. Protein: CASSWQGQGDEKLFF.

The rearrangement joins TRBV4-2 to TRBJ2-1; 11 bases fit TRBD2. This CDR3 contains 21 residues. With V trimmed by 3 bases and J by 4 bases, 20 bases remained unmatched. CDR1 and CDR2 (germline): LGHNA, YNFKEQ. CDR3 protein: CASSQRPGTSGTTGGYNEQFF. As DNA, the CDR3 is TGTGCCAGCAGCCAGCGCCCCGGGACTAGCGGAACCACCGGGGGGTACAATGAGCAGTTCTTC.

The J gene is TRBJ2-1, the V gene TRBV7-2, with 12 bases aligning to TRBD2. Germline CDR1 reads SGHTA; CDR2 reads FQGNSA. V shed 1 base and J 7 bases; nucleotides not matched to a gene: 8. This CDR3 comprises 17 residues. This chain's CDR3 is CASSLVASGGARNEQFF. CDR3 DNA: TGTGCCAGCAGCTTAGTGGCTAGCGGGGGGGCCAGGAATGAGCAGTTCTTC.

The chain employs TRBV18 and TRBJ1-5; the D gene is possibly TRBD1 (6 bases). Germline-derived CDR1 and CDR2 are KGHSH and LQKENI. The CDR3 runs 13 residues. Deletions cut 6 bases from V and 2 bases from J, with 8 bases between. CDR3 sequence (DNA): TGTGCCAGCTCCCCAGGGGGCAATCAGCCCCAGCATTTT. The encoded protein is CASSPGGNQPQHF.

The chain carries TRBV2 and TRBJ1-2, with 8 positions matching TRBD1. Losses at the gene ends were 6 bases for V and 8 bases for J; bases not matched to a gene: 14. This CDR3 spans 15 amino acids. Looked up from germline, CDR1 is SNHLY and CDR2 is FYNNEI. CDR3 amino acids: CASRQDREVSRGYTF. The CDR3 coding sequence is TGTGCCAGCAGACAGGACAGGGAGGTATCGAGGGGCTACACCTTC. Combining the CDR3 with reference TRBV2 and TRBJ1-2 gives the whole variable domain EPEVTQTPSHQVTQMGQEVILRCVPISNHLYFYWYRQILGQKVEFLVSFYNNEISEKSEIFDDQFSVERPDGSNFTLKIRSTKLEDSAMYFCASRQDREVSRGYTFGSGTRLTVV.

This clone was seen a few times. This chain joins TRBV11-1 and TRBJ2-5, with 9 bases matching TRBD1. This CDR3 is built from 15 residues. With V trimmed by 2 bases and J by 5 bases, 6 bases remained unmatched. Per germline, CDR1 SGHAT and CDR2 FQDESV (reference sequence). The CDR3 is CASSLSGTGSETQYF. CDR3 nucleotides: TGTGCCAGCAGCTTAAGCGGGACAGGGTCCGAGACCCAGTACTTC.

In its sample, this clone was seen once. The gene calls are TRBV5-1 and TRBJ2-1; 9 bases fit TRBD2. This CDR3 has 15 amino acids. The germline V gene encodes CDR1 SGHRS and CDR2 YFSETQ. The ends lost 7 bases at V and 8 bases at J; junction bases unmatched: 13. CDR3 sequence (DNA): TGCGCCAGCCGACCCATAGCGGGGGCTGGCCATGAGCAGTTCTTC. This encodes CASRPIAGAGHEQFF. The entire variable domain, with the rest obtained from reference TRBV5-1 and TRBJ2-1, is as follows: KAGVTQTPRYLIKTRGQQVTLSCSPISGHRSVSWYQQTPGQGLQFLFEYFSETQRNKGNFPGRFSGRQFSNSRSEMNVSTLELGDSALYLCASRPIAGAGHEQFFGPGTRLTVL.

The CDR3: CASSGMTGANVLTF. The CDR3 DNA is TGTGCCAGCAGTGGGATGACTGGGGCCAACGTCCTGACTTTC. The gene calls are TRBV2 and TRBJ2-6; D is uncertain. The CDR3 loop spans 14 amino acids. Germline CDR1 SNHLY, CDR2 FYNNEI. The V gene lost 4 bases and the J gene lost 2 bases, with 6 bases spanning the gap. Drawing the rest from reference TRBV2 and TRBJ2-6, the complete variable domain is EPEVTQTPSHQVTQMGQEVILRCVPISNHLYFYWYRQILGQKVEFLVSFYNNEISEKSEIFDDQFSVERPDGSNFTLKIRSTKLEDSAMYFCASSGMTGANVLTFGAGSRLTVL.

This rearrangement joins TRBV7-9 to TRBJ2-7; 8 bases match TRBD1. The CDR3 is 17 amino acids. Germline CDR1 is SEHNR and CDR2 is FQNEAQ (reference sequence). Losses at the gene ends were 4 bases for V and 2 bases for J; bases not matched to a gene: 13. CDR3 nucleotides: TGTGCCAGCAGCTACGCTATGGGACAGGTTAGCACCTACGAGCAGTACTTC. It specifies CASSYAMGQVSTYEQYF.